One sample yielded the 23 T cell receptor beta chains listed below, sequenced in a study of T-cell memory formation after mild COVID-19. TCRdb analysed the 5' RACE reads with MiXCR anew, one entry per CDR3 protein. Counted here are roughly 250,000 distinct CDR3 sequences, 16% occurring once; the ten biggest clones make up about 4%. Sequencing was done on a sample of PBMCs or a T cell subset sorted from them (not recorded which). Receptor source: a man in his late teens or twenties who had mild COVID-19 (a few samples of this study predate the infection). Cell type and time point are not known.

This clonotype was counted a few times. V is TRBV7-2 and J is TRBJ1-5; 8 nucleotides agree with TRBD1. There are 15 residues in the CDR3. J gave up 2 bases and V 4 bases, and 4 bases lay outside the gene matches. Germline CDR1 SGHTA, CDR2 FQGNSA. CDR3 region: CASSYRGVGNQPQHF. Written as DNA, the CDR3 is TGTGCCAGCAGCTACAGGGGGGTAGGCAATCAGCCCCAGCATTTT. The full variable domain, its missing parts supplied by reference TRBV7-2 and TRBJ1-5, is GAGVSQSPSNKVTEKGKDVELRCDPISGHTALYWYRQSLGQGLEFLIYFQGNSAPDKSGLPSDRFSAERTGGSVSTLTIQRTQQEDSAVYLCASSYRGVGNQPQHFGDGTRLSIL.

V usage is TRBV3-1 and J usage is TRBJ1-1, with D unresolved. The V end was cut by 1 base, the J end by 6 bases, with 9 bases between. The CDR3 has 13 amino acids. Germline CDR1 and CDR2: LGHDT and YNNKEL (reference sequence). CDR3 loop: CASSQGGGAEAFF. The CDR3, as DNA: TGTGCCAGCAGCCAAGGAGGAGGTGCTGAAGCTTTCTTT.

The gene calls are TRBV12-3 or TRBV12-4 and TRBJ1-1; TRBD1 matches 10 bases. V dropped 7 bases and J dropped 6; count of bases not matched to a gene: 8. CDR3 length: 14 amino acids. The chain's CDR3 is CASIRQGAYAEAFF. CDR3 sequence (DNA): TGTGCCAGCATCCGACAGGGGGCTTACGCTGAAGCTTTCTTT.

The chain has TRBV12-3 or TRBV12-4 and TRBJ1-1; possible D gene TRBD1, 6 bases. Between the trimmed V and J ends, which lost 6 bases and 7 bases, there was a span of 9 bases. The CDR3 length is 11 residues. The CDR3 DNA sequence: TGTGCCAGCAGATACAGGGATGAAGCTTTCTTT. Translated: CASRYRDEAFF.

This clonotype was seen a handful of times. The chain combines TRBV6-2 or TRBV6-3 with TRBJ2-7; D gene ambiguous. The ends were cut back, 5 bases at V and 0 bases at J, with 14 bases in the middle. CDR1 and CDR2 from the germline V gene are MNHEY and SVGEGT. This CDR3 spans 15 amino acids. The CDR3 region is CASSHGGVSSYEQYF. In nucleotides, the CDR3 is TGTGCCAGCAGTCACGGCGGCGTAAGCTCCTACGAGCAGTACTTC.

This clonotype was picked up a small number of times. The CDR3 sequence: CASRIAGVIAQYF. CDR3 sequence (DNA): TGTGCCAGCAGGATAGCAGGGGTTATCGCGCAGTATTTT. This chain links TRBV12-3 or TRBV12-4 with TRBJ2-3, with D possibly being TRBD1 (6 bases). The CDR3 is made up of 13 amino acids. V lost 6 bases and J lost 10, with 17 bases in between.

Only a few counts were recorded for this clonotype. The chain recombines TRBV18 with TRBJ2-3, with D perhaps TRBD1 (5 bases). The CDR3 has 18 amino acids. V was clipped by 2 bases and J by 3 bases, with 21 bases between them. In germline, CDR1 is KGHSH, CDR2 LQKENI. The chain's CDR3 is CASSPSEGAPFRTDTQYF. The CDR3 nucleotides read TGTGCCAGCTCACCAAGTGAAGGGGCTCCCTTTCGAACAGATACGCAGTATTTT.

The rearrangement joins TRBV7-9 to TRBJ1-1; D unresolved. The CDR3 totals 13 residues. V was trimmed by 5 bases and J by 0 bases, leaving 7 bases between them. CDR1 SEHNR and CDR2 FQNEAQ come from the germline V gene (reference sequence). CDR3 amino acids: CASSIHMNTEAFF. CDR3 bases: TGTGCCAGCAGCATCCACATGAACACTGAAGCTTTCTTT. Drawing the rest from reference TRBV7-9 and TRBJ1-1, the complete variable domain is DTGVSQNPRHKITKRGQNVTFRCDPISEHNRLYWYRQTLGQGPEFLTYFQNEAQLEKSRLLSDRFSAERPKGSFSTLEIQRTEQGDSAMYLCASSIHMNTEAFFGQGTRLTVV.

This clonotype was seen a few times. The genes are TRBV20-1 and TRBJ1-1, with D perhaps TRBD1 (6 bases). The V gene lost 3 bases and the J gene lost 4 bases, with 15 bases spanning the gap. The CDR3 contains 14 residues. Germline CDR1 and CDR2: DFQATT and SNEGSKA (reference sequence). In nucleotides, the CDR3 is TGCAGTGCTAGGGACCCACAGGGAGGCACTGAAGCTTTCTTT. Amino acids: CSARDPQGGTEAFF.

V gene TRBV19 combines with J gene TRBJ1-2, with D possibly being TRBD1 (6 bases). The germline V and J ends were trimmed by 5 bases and 6 bases, with 13 bases remaining between them. Germline V gene lookup returns CDR1 LNHDA and CDR2 SQIVND (reference sequence). The CDR3 totals 13 residues. Here the CDR3 DNA reads TGTGCCAGTAGTGTTCAGGGGTTCAATGGCTACACCTTC. This gives the protein CASSVQGFNGYTF. Combining the CDR3 with reference TRBV19 and TRBJ1-2 gives the whole variable domain DGGITQSPKYLFRKEGQNVTLSCEQNLNHDAMYWYRQDPGQGLRLIYYSQIVNDFQKGDIAEGYSVSREKKESFPLTVTSAQKNPTAFYLCASSVQGFNGYTFGSGTRLTVV.

The V call is TRBV6-2 or TRBV6-3, the J call TRBJ2-3; D not resolved. This CDR3 contains 15 residues. Germline values: CDR1 MNHEY, CDR2 SVGEGT. The germline V and J ends were trimmed by 5 bases and 6 bases, with 18 bases remaining between them. In nucleotides, the CDR3 is TGTGCCAGCAGTCGTTCCCTCGCTGCTGCGGATACGCAGTATTTT. Its translation is CASSRSLAAADTQYF.

The chain is built from TRBV25-1 and TRBJ2-2; 10 nucleotides match TRBD2. The CDR3 has 15 residues. Germline trimming cut 6 bases from V and 1 base from J; bases unmatched to any gene: 2. Germline V gives CDR1 MGHDK, CDR2 SYGVNS. In nucleotides, the CDR3 is TGTGCCAGCAGGTCTAGCGGGGGGAACACCGGGGAGCTGTTTTTT. Its translation: CASRSSGGNTGELFF. The whole variable domain, remainder taken from reference TRBV25-1 and TRBJ2-2, is EADIYQTPRYLVIGTGKKITLECSQTMGHDKMYWYQQDPGMELHLIHYSYGVNSTEKGDLSSESTVSRIRTEHFPLTLESARPSHTSQYLCASRSSGGNTGELFFGEGSRLTVL.

The chain couples TRBV5-1 to TRBJ2-5, with 10 bases identical to TRBD1. Looked up from germline, CDR1 is SGHRS and CDR2 is YFSETQ. V shed 1 base, J shed 2 bases, and the junction held 5 bases outside the gene matches. This CDR3 contains 16 residues. The CDR3: CASSLPRTGGQETQYF. The CDR3 coding sequence is TGCGCCAGCAGCTTGCCTCGGACAGGGGGTCAAGAGACCCAGTACTTC.

The chain employs TRBV9 and TRBJ2-7; TRBD1 matches 9 bases. The CDR3 loop spans 14 amino acids. Per the germline V gene, CDR1 is SGDLS and CDR2 is YYNGEE. Trimming took 0 bases from V and 7 from J; bases not matched to a gene: 5. The CDR3 DNA reads as TGTGCCAGCAGCGTAGAACAGGGGGCTGGAGAGCAGTACTTC. This sequence encodes CASSVEQGAGEQYF.

This clonotype showed up just a few times. V usage is TRBV20-1 and J usage is TRBJ2-5; a weak D match, TRBD2 (5 bases). Germline CDR1 and CDR2: DFQATT and SNEGSKA (reference sequence). The CDR3 covers 14 residues. V was clipped by 4 bases and J by 4 bases, with 16 bases between them. In DNA, the CDR3 is TGCAGTGCTAACGGGGTGAGGGTCAGAGAGACCCAGTACTTC. It is translated as CSANGVRVRETQYF.

In this sample, this clonotype turned up a few times. The chain carries TRBV2 and TRBJ1-1; tentative D call: TRBD1 (5 bases). The germline gives CDR1 SNHLY, CDR2 FYNNEI. The ends were cut back, 5 bases at V and 10 bases at J, with 11 bases in the middle. The CDR3 has 11 amino acids. The CDR3 bases are TGTGCCAGCAGTATGGGACTGGGAGCTTTCTTT. Amino acid sequence: CASSMGLGAFF. The variable domain in full, with the rest retrieved from reference TRBV2 and TRBJ1-1, is EPEVTQTPSHQVTQMGQEVILRCVPISNHLYFYWYRQILGQKVEFLVSFYNNEISEKSEIFDDQFSVERPDGSNFTLKIRSTKLEDSAMYFCASSMGLGAFFGQGTRLTVV.

In its sample, this clonotype was seen a few times. The rearrangement uses TRBV4-1 and TRBJ2-5; TRBD1 aligns across 9 bases. In germline, CDR1 is MGHRA, CDR2 YSYEKL. V trimming: 2 bases; J trimming: 2 bases; junction bases outside the gene matches: 3. The CDR3 sequence is 15 residues long. The CDR3, as DNA: TGCGCCAGCAGCCAAACAGGGGGCCGGCAAGAGACCCAGTACTTC. This encodes CASSQTGGRQETQYF.

This clonotype was counted between two and nine times. The chain carries TRBV7-9 and TRBJ2-5; 10 bases align to TRBD2. CDR1 and CDR2 (germline): SEHNR, FQNEAQ (reference sequence). The CDR3 is 15 amino acids. J lost 4 bases, V lost 5 bases, and 7 bases had no gene match. In DNA, the CDR3 is TGTGCCAGCAGCGCTAGCGGGGGCCCCCCAGAGACCCAGTACTTC. It yields the protein CASSASGGPPETQYF.

The rearrangement joins TRBV5-1 to TRBJ2-5; TRBD1 or TRBD2 may be the D gene (5 bases each). Trimming removed 0 bases from V and 5 bases from J, with 11 bases in between. The germline gives CDR1 SGHRS, CDR2 YFSETQ. This CDR3 contains 14 residues. CDR3 DNA sequence: TGCGCCAGCAGCTTGGTCCCGGGGACGGAGACCCAGTACTTC. This encodes CASSLVPGTETQYF.

This sequence joins TRBV14 and TRBJ2-2; D possibly corresponds to TRBD2 (6 bases). Germline CDR1 is SGHDN and CDR2 is FVKESK. The CDR3 covers 15 residues. V lost 1 base and J lost 2, with 8 bases in between. This chain's CDR3 is CASSQGLENTGELFF. The CDR3 region has the DNA TGTGCCAGCAGCCAAGGACTAGAAAACACCGGGGAGCTGTTTTTT.

The gene calls are TRBV18 and TRBJ1-1; TRBD1 might be the D (6 bases). Trimming removed 5 bases at V and 3 bases at J, with 16 bases between. This CDR3 is built from 15 residues. The V gene's germline CDR1 is KGHSH and CDR2 LQKENI. In DNA form, the CDR3 reads TGTGCCAGCTCAGACCCCCGGGCAGGGGACACTGAAGCTTTCTTT. This translates into CASSDPRAGDTEAFF.

This clonotype was picked up a small number of times. The chain combines TRBV6-6 with TRBJ2-2; perhaps TRBD1 as D (6 bases). Germline values: CDR1 MNHNY, CDR2 SVGAGI (reference sequence). The CDR3 sequence is 13 residues long. The V and J ends lost 10 bases and 6 bases respectively, with 15 bases between them. CDR3 region: CAIYQGRSGELFF. In nucleotides, the CDR3 is TGTGCCATCTACCAGGGGCGGTCCGGGGAGCTGTTTTTT.

The rearrangement joins TRBV30 to TRBJ2-2; 9 bases align to TRBD1. The CDR3 loop spans 11 amino acids. Unmatched junction bases numbered 1, after V lost 0 bases and J lost 14 bases. In germline, CDR1 is GTSNPN, CDR2 SVGIG (reference sequence). The CDR3 DNA is TGTGCCTGGAGTGTACAGGGGGCTCTGTTTTTT. Translation gives CAWSVQGALFF.